This TCR beta chain comes out of a study of cytomegalovirus exposure and HLA in healthy donors. V lost 2 bases to trimming and J lost 3 bases; unmatched junction nucleotides: 8. CDR3 length: 16 residues. Germline V gene lookup returns CDR1 LGHNA and CDR2 YSLEER. The repertoire was sequenced with immunoSEQ multiplex PCR; TCRdb's copy has only in-frame clones and lacks some. The repertoire consists of 100,000 to 150,000 clones, with around 95% occurring once and the leading ten covering about 1.8%. The sequenced sample was PBMCs. The receptor was derived from a man between 18 and 35 years old in good health and CMV-seronegative. J is TRBJ1-1 and V is TRBV4-3; 8 positions agree with TRBD1. The CDR3 DNA reads TGCGCCAGCAGCCAACTTCCGGACAGGGAGGACACTGAAGCTTTCTTT. It encodes CASSQLPDREDTEAFF.